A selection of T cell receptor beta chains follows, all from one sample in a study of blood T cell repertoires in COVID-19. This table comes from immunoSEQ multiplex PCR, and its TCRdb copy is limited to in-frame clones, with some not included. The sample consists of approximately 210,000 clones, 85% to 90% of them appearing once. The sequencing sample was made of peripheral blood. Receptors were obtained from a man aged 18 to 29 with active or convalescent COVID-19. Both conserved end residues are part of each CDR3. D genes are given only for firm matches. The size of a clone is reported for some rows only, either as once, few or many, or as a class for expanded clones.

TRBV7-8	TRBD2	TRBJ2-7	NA	TGTGCCAGCAGCTTAGCACGACTAGCGGAAACCACCTACGAGCAGTACTTC	CASSLARLAETTYEQYF
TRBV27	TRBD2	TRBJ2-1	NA	TGTGCCAGCAGTTTATCGACTAGCGGGTTTTTATACAATGAGCAGTTCTTC	CASSLSTSGFLYNEQFF
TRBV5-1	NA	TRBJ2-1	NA	TGCGCCAGCAGCTTGAGCCTAGCCGGGAATGAGCAGTTCTTC	CASSLSLAGNEQFF
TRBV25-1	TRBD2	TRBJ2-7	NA	TGTGCCAGCAGGGAGACCGCCGGCGGGGGCGAGCAGTACTTC	CASRETAGGGEQYF
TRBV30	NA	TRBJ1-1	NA	TGTGCCTGGAGTCCCCTACTGCCTGAAGCTTTCTTT	CAWSPLLPEAFF
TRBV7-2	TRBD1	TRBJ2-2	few	TGTGCCAGCAGCCAACAGGGGAGCCCCGGGGAGCTGTTTTTT	CASSQQGSPGELFF
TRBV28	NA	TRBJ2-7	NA	TGTGCCAGCAGGGGTGGGCCCCGATCCTACGAGCAGTACTTC	CASRGGPRSYEQYF
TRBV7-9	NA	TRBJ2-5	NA	TGTGCCAGCAGCTTACCGGGCAGGGGCCAAGAGACCCAGTACTTC	CASSLPGRGQETQYF
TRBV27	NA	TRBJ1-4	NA	TGTGCCAGCAGTTTCGGGGCGGGGACGAATGAAAAACTGTTTTTT	CASSFGAGTNEKLFF
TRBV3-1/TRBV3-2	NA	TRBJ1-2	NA	TGTGCCAGCAGCCAAGGAGGGCCCTGGGGTGGCTACACCTTC	CASSQGGPWGGYTF
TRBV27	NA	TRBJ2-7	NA	TGTGCCAGCAGTTTATCGGGGGGCTACGAGCAGTACTTC	CASSLSGGYEQYF
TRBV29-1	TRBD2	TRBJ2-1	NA	TGCAGCGTTGAATCCCCACAGGCGGGGGAGTACAATGAGCAGTTCTTC	CSVESPQAGEYNEQFF
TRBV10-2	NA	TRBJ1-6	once	TGCGCCAGCAGGGGAGCCAATAATTCACCCCTCCACTTT	CASRGANNSPLHF
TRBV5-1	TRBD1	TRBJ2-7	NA	TGCGCCAGCAGCCCGGGGGACAGGGCCGTCTACGAGCAGTACTTC	CASSPGDRAVYEQYF
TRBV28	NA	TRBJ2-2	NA	TGTGCCAGCAGTTTAAGAGCCCCGAACACCGGGGAGCTGTTTTTT	CASSLRAPNTGELFF
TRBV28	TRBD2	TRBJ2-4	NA	TGTGCCAGCAGTTTACCTAGCGGGAGTTCAAACATTCAGTACTTC	CASSLPSGSSNIQYF
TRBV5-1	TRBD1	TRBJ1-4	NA	TGCGCCAGCAGCTTGGGCTGGGGGGACAGCAAACTGTTTTTT	CASSLGWGDSKLFF
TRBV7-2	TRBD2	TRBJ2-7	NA	TGTGCCAGCAGCACGGGACTAGGCTACGAGCAGTACTTC	CASSTGLGYEQYF
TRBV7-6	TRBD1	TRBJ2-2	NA	TGTGCCAGCAGCCCCAGACAGGGGGAGGGCGGGGAGCTGTTTTTT	CASSPRQGEGGELFF
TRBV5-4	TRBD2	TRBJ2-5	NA	TGTGCCAGCAGCTTAAGCGGGAGGGCTCAAGAGACCCAGTACTTC	CASSLSGRAQETQYF
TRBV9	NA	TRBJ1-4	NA	TGTGCCAGCAGCGTAGCGGCAGGGAATGAAAAACTGTTTTTT	CASSVAAGNEKLFF
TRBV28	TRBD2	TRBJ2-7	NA	TGTGCCAGCAGTTCGAGGGTGGGACTAGCGGACTACGAGCAGTACTTC	CASSSRVGLADYEQYF
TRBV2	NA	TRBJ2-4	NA	TGTGCCAGCAGTGCGGAGGGCCTCGTCAAAAACATTCAGTACTTC	CASSAEGLVKNIQYF
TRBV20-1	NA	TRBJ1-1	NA	TGCAGTGCGAGGGAGGGAGCTGAAGCTTTCTTT	CSAREGAEAFF
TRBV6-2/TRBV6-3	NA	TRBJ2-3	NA	TGTGCCAGCAGTTACTCCACTATTTCGGATACGCAGTATTTT	CASSYSTISDTQYF
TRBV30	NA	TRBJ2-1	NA	TGTGCCTGGAGTGTGCGGAAGGAGAGTGAGCAGTTCTTC	CAWSVRKESEQFF
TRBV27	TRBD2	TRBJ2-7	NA	TGTGCCAGCCGACTAGCGGGACGTTACGAGCAGTACTTC	CASRLAGRYEQYF
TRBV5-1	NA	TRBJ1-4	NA	TGCGCCAGCAGCTTGGCCTCACAGGCCCTCCGTGAAAAACTGTTTTTT	CASSLASQALREKLFF
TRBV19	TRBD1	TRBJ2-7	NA	TGTGCCAGTAGTGAGGGACAGGGGTTACACGAGCAGTACTTC	CASSEGQGLHEQYF
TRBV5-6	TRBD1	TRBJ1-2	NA	TGTGCCAGCAGCTTGGCCGGGCAGGGGGCGCAGGGCTACACCTTC	CASSLAGQGAQGYTF
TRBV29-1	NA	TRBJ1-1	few	TGCAGCGTTCATAGGGGTGTTATGAACACTGAAGCTTTCTTT	CSVHRGVMNTEAFF
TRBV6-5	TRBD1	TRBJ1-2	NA	TGTGCCAGCAGGTGGACAGGACCCTATGGCTACACCTTC	CASRWTGPYGYTF
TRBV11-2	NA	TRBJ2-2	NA	TGTGCCAGCAGTTCAGGTCTCGACACCGGGGAGCTGTTTTTT	CASSSGLDTGELFF
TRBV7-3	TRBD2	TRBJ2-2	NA	TGTGCCAGCAGCTTAAGGGGTCAGGGAGGACTAGCGGGAGGCGCGAACACCGGGGAGCTGTTTTTT	CASSLRGQGGLAGGANTGELFF
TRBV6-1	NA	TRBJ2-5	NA	TGTGCCAGCAGTGAGGGGCTTCTCAAGTCCGAGACCCAGTACTTC	CASSEGLLKSETQYF
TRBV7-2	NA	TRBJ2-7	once	TGTGCCAGCAGCTTAGCCGAACTCTCCTACGAGCAGTACTTC	CASSLAELSYEQYF
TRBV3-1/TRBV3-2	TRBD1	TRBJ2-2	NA	TGTGCCAGCAGCGAGACAGGGTTAACCGGGGAGCTGTTTTTT	CASSETGLTGELFF
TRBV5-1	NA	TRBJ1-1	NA	TGCGCCAGCACCTCCCGAGGGGGACCGGCCACTGAAGCTTTCTTT	CASTSRGGPATEAFF
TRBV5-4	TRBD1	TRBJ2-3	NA	TGTGCCAGCAGCTACGGGACAGCTAGCACAGATACGCAGTATTTT	CASSYGTASTDTQYF
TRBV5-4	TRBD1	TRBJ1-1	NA	TGTGCCAGCAGAGCTGGACAGGTAGTTTCTGAAGCTTTCTTT	CASRAGQVVSEAFF
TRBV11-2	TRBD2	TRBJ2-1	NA	TGTGCCAGCAGCCAAGGGACTAGCGCCGACAATGAGCAGTTCTTC	CASSQGTSADNEQFF
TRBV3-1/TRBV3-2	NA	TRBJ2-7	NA	TGTGCCAGCAGCCAAGACAGGGGTCCCCTCGCCTACGAGCAGTACTTC	CASSQDRGPLAYEQYF
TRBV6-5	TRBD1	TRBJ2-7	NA	TGTGCCAGCATGCGAGGGACAGGGGGAATTTACGAGCAGTACTTC	CASMRGTGGIYEQYF
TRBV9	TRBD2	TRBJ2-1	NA	TGTGCCAGCAGCGCGGGGGGTGGCCCGTACAATGAGCAGTTCTTC	CASSAGGGPYNEQFF
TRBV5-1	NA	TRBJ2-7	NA	TGCGCCAGCAGCTTTAGTCAAGCCTACGAGCAGTACTTC	CASSFSQAYEQYF
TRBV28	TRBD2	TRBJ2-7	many	TGTGCCAGCAGCACCTCTAGCGGGAAGGTCGAGCAGTACTTC	CASSTSSGKVEQYF
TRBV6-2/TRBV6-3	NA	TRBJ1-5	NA	TGTGCCAGCAGTTTCAGGGAGGGGCCCCAGCATTTT	CASSFREGPQHF
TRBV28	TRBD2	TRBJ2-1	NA	TGTGCCAGCAGACCGGAGGGCCGGGAGGATGAGCAGTTCTTC	CASRPEGREDEQFF
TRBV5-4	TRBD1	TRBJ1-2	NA	TGTGCCAGCAGCTTGGGAGGGGGCCGTAACTATGGCTACACCTTC	CASSLGGGRNYGYTF
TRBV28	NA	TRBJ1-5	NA	TGTGCCAGCAGTTTGTCAGGTCAGCCCCAGCATTTT	CASSLSGQPQHF